The clone carrying this T cell receptor (beta chain) was recorded a few times. As yet, its antigen is unknown. Time point noted: newly diagnosed GD, antithyroid drugs for less than 3 months. Generation of the TCR library employed RNA extracted from PBMCs. V was shortened by 5 bases and J by 3 bases, with 10 bases between the two germline ends. CDR1 and CDR2 from the germline V gene are KGHDR and SFDVKD. The CDR3 loop spans 13 amino acids. Arm-PCR of CDR3 regions and iRepertoire HTBI primers were used to build TCR beta libraries. In TCRdb, the multiplex PCR reads were re-called with MiXCR into one record per CDR3 protein. The sample includes 500,000 or so distinct CDR3 sequences, roughly 17% of them seen just once. This sample stems from a study of regulatory T cells in long-lasting Graves disease. Broader study findings: Under persistent disease, TRBV28, TRBJ1-2 and TRBJ2-5 were used preferentially.

These same data were also listed under a study on T cells in Graves' hyperthyroidism and ophthalmopathy. As that study records: Diagnoses were made from clinical symptoms, serum measures (thyroxine and TRAb), thyroid ultrasound and orbital computed tomography. A set of HTBI primers served as the primers for a first-round RT-PCR of the TCR CDR3. Among clonotypes expanded in thyroid above 0.001, most were also found in blood.

The sample was peripheral blood mononuclear cells (PBMCs), taken at new diagnosis, from a patient treated with antithyroid drugs. This TCR derives from a man aged 35 to 55 with Graves disease. The chain couples TRBV24-1 to TRBJ2-7, with D hard to call. The CDR3 loop is CATSAGRNYEQYF. The CDR3 DNA reads as TGTGCCACCAGTGCGGGCAGAAACTACGAGCAGTACTTC.